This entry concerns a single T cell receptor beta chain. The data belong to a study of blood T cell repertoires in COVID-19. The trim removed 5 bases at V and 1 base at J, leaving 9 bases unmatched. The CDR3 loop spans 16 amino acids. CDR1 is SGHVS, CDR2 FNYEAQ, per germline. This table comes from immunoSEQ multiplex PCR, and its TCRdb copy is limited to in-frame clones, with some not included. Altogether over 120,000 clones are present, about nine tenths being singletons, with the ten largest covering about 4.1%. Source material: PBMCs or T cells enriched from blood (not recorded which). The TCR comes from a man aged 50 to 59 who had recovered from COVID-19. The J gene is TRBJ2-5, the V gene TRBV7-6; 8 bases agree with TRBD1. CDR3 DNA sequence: TGTGCCAGCAGCCGTCGGACAGGGTCCGTCCAAGAGACCCAGTACTTC. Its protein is CASSRRTGSVQETQYF.